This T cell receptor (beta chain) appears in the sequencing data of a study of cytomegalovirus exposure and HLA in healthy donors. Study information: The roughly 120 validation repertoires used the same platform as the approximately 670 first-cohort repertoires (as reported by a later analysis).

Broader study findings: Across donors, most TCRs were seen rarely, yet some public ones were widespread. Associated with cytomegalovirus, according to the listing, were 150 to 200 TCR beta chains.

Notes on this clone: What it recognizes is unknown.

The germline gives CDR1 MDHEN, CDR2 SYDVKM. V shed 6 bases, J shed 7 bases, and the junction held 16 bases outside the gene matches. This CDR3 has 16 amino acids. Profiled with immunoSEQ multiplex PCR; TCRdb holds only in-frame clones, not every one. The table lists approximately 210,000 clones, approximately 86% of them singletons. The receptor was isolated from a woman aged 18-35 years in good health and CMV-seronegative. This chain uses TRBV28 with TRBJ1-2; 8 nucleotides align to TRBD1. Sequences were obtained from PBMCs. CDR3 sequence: CASRENVGTGGFGYTF. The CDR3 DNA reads TGTGCCAGCAGAGAGAACGTAGGTACAGGGGGTTTTGGCTACACCTTC.